This T cell receptor beta chain emerged from a study of blood T cell repertoires in COVID-19. At the level of the study: The United States, Italy and Spain supplied acute and convalescent COVID-19 samples. PBMCs, B-cell-depleted T cells, or T cells were the source of the cDNA or gDNA that made up the material.

Germline-derived CDR1 and CDR2 are SGHRS and YFSETQ. V lost 6 bases and J lost 5; bases outside the gene matches: 5. The CDR3 has 14 residues. Under the authors' procedure: Estimation of nucleated cell counts relied on the amplification of reference gene primers. TCRdb's table, derived via immunoSEQ multiplex PCR, lists solely in-frame clones and lacks some. D and trimming come from the DNA, and the V and J calls and clone size come from that table. Counted here are more than 85,000 clones, 85% occurring once; the ten biggest clones make up roughly 40%. The sample was peripheral blood. The TCR was taken from an elderly man with acute or convalescent COVID-19. The V and J genes are TRBV5-1 and TRBJ2-2; 9 nucleotides match TRBD2. CDR3 coding DNA: TGCGCCAGCAAGAAGCGGGGGGATACCGGGGAGCTGTTTTTT. This gives the protein CASKKRGDTGELFF.